These 10 T cell receptor beta chains were all obtained from the same sample, sequenced in a study of blood T cells in healthy people across ages. Combining a sample-barcoded 5' primer with a J-beta primer mix, a second PCR ran for 7 to 11 cycles. Each CDR3 protein is one row after TCRdb ran MiXCR on the 5' RACE reads. In the table there are approximately 1.5 million distinct CDR3 sequences, under 55% of which are singletons. The material sequenced was blood. Every receptor here comes from a woman aged 18-35 years in good health.

This clonotype turned up a few times. V and J are TRBV12-5 and TRBJ2-1; no reliable D call. The CDR3 is made up of 13 amino acids. Per the germline V gene, CDR1 is LGHNT and CDR2 is FRNRAP. The germline V and J ends were trimmed by 1 base and 6 bases, with 7 bases remaining between them. CDR3 sequence reads: CASGLEHLNEQFF. The DNA of the CDR3 is TGTGCTAGTGGTTTGGAACACCTCAATGAGCAGTTCTTC.

The chain combines TRBV7-2 with TRBJ2-3; D is uncertain. This CDR3 spans 14 amino acids. Germline V gene data show CDR1 as SGHTA and CDR2 as FQGNSA. The germline V and J ends were trimmed by 0 bases and 6 bases, with 10 bases remaining between them. CDR3 sequence: CASSLAGFGDTQYF. CDR3 coding DNA: TGTGCCAGCAGCTTAGCCGGGTTTGGGGATACGCAGTATTTT.

This chain uses TRBV7-8 with TRBJ1-2, with no clear D. The germline V gene encodes CDR1 SGHVS and CDR2 FQNEAQ. Between the trimmed V and J ends, which lost 2 bases and 2 bases, there was a span of 15 bases. This CDR3 spans 16 amino acids. CDR3 protein: CASSLRRTQRNYGYTF. The CDR3 region has the DNA TGTGCCAGCAGCTTACGCAGGACCCAAAGAAACTATGGCTACACCTTC.

This chain joins TRBV9 and TRBJ2-5; a weak D match, TRBD1 (6 bases). Germline V gene sequence: CDR1 SGDLS, CDR2 YYNGEE. There are 15 residues in the CDR3. V lost 2 bases to trimming and J lost 2 bases, with 13 bases between them. DNA for the CDR3: TGTGCCAGCAGCGTTACTACAGGGCGGCAAGAGACCCAGTACTTC. Translation: CASSVTTGRQETQYF.

This clonotype was picked up a small number of times. This chain uses TRBV7-6 with TRBJ2-1; no reliable D call. Between the trimmed V and J ends, which lost 3 bases and 0 bases, there was a span of 12 bases. The CDR3 has 16 residues. Germline V gene lookup returns CDR1 SGHVS and CDR2 FNYEAQ. CDR3 DNA: TGTGCCAGCAGCTTCTTAACGCCGAGCTCCTACAATGAGCAGTTCTTC. Translated: CASSFLTPSSYNEQFF.

J is TRBJ1-5 and V is TRBV4-1, with 10 bases fitting TRBD1. CDR3 length equals 16 residues. Trimming removed 4 bases from V and 1 base from J; junction bases left unmatched: 4. Germline loops: CDR1 MGHRA, CDR2 YSYEKL. CDR3 sequence reads: CASSLQGQGSNQPQHF. For the CDR3, the DNA is TGCGCCAGCAGCCTTCAGGGACAGGGGAGCAATCAGCCCCAGCATTTT.

V is TRBV20-1 and J is TRBJ2-2; no clear D. The V gene lost 2 bases and the J gene lost 1 base, with 8 bases spanning the gap. This CDR3 has 14 residues. Germline V CDR1 and CDR2: DFQATT, SNEGSKA (reference sequence). In DNA form, the CDR3 reads TGCAGTGCTAGACAGGACGGGAACACCGGGGAGCTGTTTTTT. Protein product: CSARQDGNTGELFF.

This clonotype came up a few times. This chain connects TRBV5-1 to TRBJ2-7; D unclear. Trimming stripped 3 bases from V and 3 bases from J, with 16 bases between. CDR1 SGHRS and CDR2 YFSETQ come from the germline V gene. The CDR3 sequence is 15 residues long. The CDR3 DNA reads TGCGCCAGCAGCTCCAAGGCAGGACCTTTCTACGAGCAGTACTTC. It yields the protein CASSSKAGPFYEQYF.

The V call is TRBV6-4, the J call TRBJ2-2; D ambiguous. V shed 4 bases and J shed 4 bases, with 13 bases lying between them. Germline loops: CDR1 MRHNA, CDR2 SNTAGT. The CDR3 totals 15 residues. This chain's CDR3 is CASSVSVPGTGELFF. The CDR3 bases are TGTGCCAGCAGTGTGTCTGTGCCTGGCACCGGGGAGCTGTTTTTT.

J is TRBJ2-1 and V is TRBV4-1; D is uncertain. The CDR3 runs to 17 residues. Germline CDR1 reads MGHRA; CDR2 reads YSYEKL. The germline V and J ends were trimmed by 0 bases and 2 bases, with 14 bases remaining between them. CDR3 amino acids: CASSQEGRQAAYNEQFF. The CDR3 DNA is TGCGCCAGCAGCCAAGAAGGGCGCCAGGCGGCCTACAATGAGCAGTTCTTC.